The 21 T cell receptor beta chains given below trace back to one sample, sequenced in a study of blood T cell repertoires in COVID-19. The method was immunoSEQ multiplex PCR; TCRdb's version includes in-frame clones alone and lacks a portion of them. The table has under 170,000 clones, about 86% seen once. Sequencing input: peripheral blood. These receptors originate from a man between 65 and 85 years old with acute or convalescent COVID-19.

V usage is TRBV7-2 and J usage is TRBJ2-1, with a weak D call TRBD2 (6 bases). The CDR3 has 16 amino acids. The germline V gene encodes CDR1 SGHTA and CDR2 FQGNSA. V gave up 1 base and J gave up 3 bases, with 13 bases separating them. The CDR3 here is CASSLGRGIVYNEQFF. The CDR3 nucleotides read TGTGCCAGCAGCTTAGGGCGCGGGATTGTCTACAATGAGCAGTTCTTC.

The chain combines TRBV6-1 with TRBJ2-1, with 8 bases identical to TRBD1. CDR3 length: 15 amino acids. The V gene's germline CDR1 is MNHNS and CDR2 SASEGT. V was clipped by 1 base and J by 2 bases; unmatched bases: 1. This chain's CDR3 is CASSEGTGPYNEQFF. The CDR3 region has the DNA TGTGCCAGCAGTGAAGGGACAGGGCCCTACAATGAGCAGTTCTTC.

The rearrangement joins TRBV7-2 to TRBJ1-2; 8 bases agree with TRBD1. The J segment lost 7 bases and the V segment lost 5 bases, leaving 12 bases of the junction unmatched. In germline, CDR1 is SGHTA, CDR2 FQGNSA. CDR3 length: 15 residues. The CDR3 DNA is TGTGCCAGCAGCCCTGACGGACAGGGTTTTGGTGGCTACACCTTC. Translating it yields CASSPDGQGFGGYTF. The full variable domain, rest sourced from reference TRBV7-2 and TRBJ1-2, is GAGVSQSPSNKVTEKGKDVELRCDPISGHTALYWYRQSLGQGLEFLIYFQGNSAPDKSGLPSDRFSAERTGGSVSTLTIQRTQQEDSAVYLCASSPDGQGFGGYTFGSGTRLTVV.

This clone is a singleton in its sample. The rearrangement uses TRBV7-3 and TRBJ2-1; the D gene is possibly TRBD1 (5 bases). CDR1 SGHTA and CDR2 FQGTGA come from the germline V gene. Trimming removed 2 bases at V and 4 bases at J, with 6 bases between. CDR3 length: 13 residues. CDR3 sequence: CASSLGQYNEQFF. CDR3 bases: TGTGCCAGCAGCTTAGGACAATACAATGAGCAGTTCTTC. The full variable domain, with the rest looked up from reference TRBV7-3 and TRBJ2-1, is GAGVSQTPSNKVTEKGKYVELRCDPISGHTALYWYRQSLGQGPEFLIYFQGTGAADDSGLPNDRFFAVRPEGSVSTLKIQRTERGDSAVYLCASSLGQYNEQFFGPGTRLTVL.

In this sample, this clone turned up once. The chain joins TRBV7-6 to TRBJ2-3, with 10 bases lining up with TRBD2. The V gene end was trimmed by 5 bases and the J gene end by 1 base; junction bases not matched to a gene: 3. This CDR3 comprises 15 residues. Germline assignment: CDR1 SGHVS and CDR2 FNYEAQ. CDR3 nucleotide sequence: TGTGCCAGCAGCCTAGGGACTAGCGGCACAGATACGCAGTATTTT. Protein sequence: CASSLGTSGTDTQYF. The variable domain in full, completed from reference TRBV7-6 and TRBJ2-3, reads GAGVSQSPRYKVTKRGQDVALRCDPISGHVSLYWYRQALGQGPEFLTYFNYEAQQDKSGLPNDRFSAERPEGSISTLTIQRTEQRDSAMYRCASSLGTSGTDTQYFGPGTRLTVL.

V gene TRBV6-2 or TRBV6-3 combines with J gene TRBJ2-2, with D perhaps matching TRBD2 (6 bases). The CDR3 totals 13 residues. CDR1 is MNHEY and CDR2 is SVGEGT in the germline V gene. The V end was cut by 6 bases, the J end by 5 bases, with 10 bases between. CDR3 coding DNA: TGTGCCAGCAGCCCCCGGGGGACCGGGGAGCTGTTTTTT. It specifies CASSPRGTGELFF.

The rearrangement links TRBV9 to TRBJ2-7; D is possibly TRBD1 (6 bases). Germline CDR1 SGDLS, CDR2 YYNGEE. The CDR3 contains 12 residues. Trimming removed 4 bases from V and 4 bases from J, with 9 bases in between. CDR3 DNA: TGTGCCAGCAGCCCCAGGGGATACGAGCAGTACTTC. This translates into CASSPRGYEQYF.

The gene calls are TRBV18 and TRBJ2-2; D gene unclear. The CDR3 covers 14 residues. V was trimmed by 0 bases and J by 3 bases, leaving 5 bases between them. Per germline, CDR1 KGHSH and CDR2 LQKENI. Here the CDR3 DNA reads TGTGCCAGCTCACCACCCCTTTACACCGGGGAGCTGTTTTTT. This sequence encodes CASSPPLYTGELFF.

J is TRBJ2-5 and V is TRBV20-1, with 8 bases identical to TRBD2. With V trimmed by 5 bases and J by 4 bases, 0 bases remained unmatched. The CDR3 covers 11 residues. Germline V gene lookup returns CDR1 DFQATT and CDR2 SNEGSKA (reference sequence). The CDR3 loop is CSAAGGETQYF. CDR3 DNA: TGCAGTGCTGCGGGGGGAGAGACCCAGTACTTC.

The chain has TRBV12-3 or TRBV12-4 and TRBJ2-2, with a weak D call TRBD1 (5 bases). V was cut by 6 bases and J by 6 bases, with 8 bases left in between. There are 12 residues in the CDR3. In DNA form, the CDR3 reads TGTGCCAGCAGAAAGGGGTCCGGGGAGCTGTTTTTT. Its protein is CASRKGSGELFF.

The chain combines TRBV19 with TRBJ2-1; no reliable D call. Germline CDR1 reads LNHDA; CDR2 reads SQIVND (reference sequence). This CDR3 has 12 residues. V was clipped by 5 bases and J by 4 bases, with 6 bases between them. The CDR3 is CASSFGYNEQFF. CDR3 sequence (DNA): TGTGCCAGTAGTTTCGGTTACAATGAGCAGTTCTTC.

This clone was counted at least ten times. J is TRBJ2-1 and V is TRBV24-1, with D maybe TRBD2 (6 bases). V lost 3 bases and J 8 bases, leaving 19 bases between the germline ends. This CDR3 is built from 16 residues. Looked up from germline, CDR1 is KGHDR and CDR2 is SFDVKD. The DNA for the CDR3 is TGTGCCACCAGTGATCCCTCCCCGGGAGAAAAGGATGAGCAGTTCTTC. Translated, it gives CATSDPSPGEKDEQFF.

CDR3 sequence (DNA): TGTGCCAGTAGATTGGGACTAGCGGGAGCTCCAGATACGCAGTATTTT. Amino acids: CASRLGLAGAPDTQYF. The chain couples TRBV19 to TRBJ2-3; 14 nucleotides line up with TRBD2. V trimming: 6 bases; J trimming: 4 bases; junction bases outside the gene matches: 6. This CDR3 spans 16 amino acids. CDR1 and CDR2 from the germline V gene are LNHDA and SQIVND (reference sequence). The full variable domain, rest sourced from reference TRBV19 and TRBJ2-3, is DGGITQSPKYLFRKEGQNVTLSCEQNLNHDAMYWYRQDPGQGLRLIYYSQIVNDFQKGDIAEGYSVSREKKESFPLTVTSAQKNPTAFYLCASRLGLAGAPDTQYFGPGTRLTVL.

The chain couples TRBV7-2 to TRBJ1-5; 8 bases fit TRBD1. The germline CDR1 and CDR2 sequences are SGHTA and FQGNSA. V shed 1 base, J shed 5 bases, and the junction held 4 bases outside the gene matches. The CDR3 consists of 15 residues. In DNA, the CDR3 is TGTGCCAGCAGCTTAGTGGCAGGGGGCGATCAGCCCCAGCATTTT. This sequence encodes CASSLVAGGDQPQHF.

The rearrangement joins TRBV19 to TRBJ2-3; D uncertain. The CDR3 is made up of 13 amino acids. Trimming took 4 bases from V and 2 from J, leaving 7 bases between them. CDR1 LNHDA and CDR2 SQIVND come from the germline V gene (reference sequence). The DNA of the CDR3 is TGTGCCAGTAGTAGGCAGTTCACAGATACGCAGTATTTT. This codes for CASSRQFTDTQYF.

This clone was recorded a few times. CDR3 DNA sequence: TGTGCCAGCAGTTCCCCCGGACTAGCGGGAGGAGTTGAGCAGTTCTTC. Translation gives CASSSPGLAGGVEQFF. The rearrangement uses TRBV6-2 or TRBV6-3 and TRBJ2-1; 14 bases fit TRBD2. Trimming took 4 bases from V and 9 from J; bases not matched to a gene: 8. The germline V gene encodes CDR1 MNHEY and CDR2 SVGEGT. The CDR3 contains 16 residues.

The rearrangement uses TRBV9 and TRBJ2-2, with TRBD2 matching over 9 bases. Trimming took 1 base from V and 4 from J; bases not matched to a gene: 8. In germline, CDR1 is SGDLS, CDR2 YYNGEE. The CDR3 has 17 residues. CDR3 sequence reads: CASSVHPLGLATGELFF. DNA of the CDR3: TGTGCCAGCAGCGTACATCCCTTGGGACTAGCCACCGGGGAGCTGTTTTTT.

This sequence joins TRBV28 and TRBJ1-4; weak D call: TRBD1 (6 bases). The CDR3 runs to 11 residues. CDR1 and CDR2 (germline): MDHEN, SYDVKM. With 5 bases removed from V and 12 bases from J, the gap between germline ends came to 10 bases. Here the CDR3 DNA reads TGTGCCAGCAGTACAGGGAGGGAACTGTTTTTT. This codes for CASSTGRELFF.

The chain links TRBV5-1 to TRBJ2-1; tentative D call: TRBD2 (6 bases). V was trimmed by 3 bases and J by 2 bases, leaving 12 bases between them. Germline lookup yields CDR1 SGHRS and CDR2 YFSETQ. The CDR3 totals 15 residues. The chain's CDR3 is CASSWTGTPYNEQFF. For the CDR3, the DNA is TGCGCCAGCAGCTGGACCGGGACTCCCTACAATGAGCAGTTCTTC. Full variable domain (rest looked up from reference TRBV5-1 and TRBJ2-1): KAGVTQTPRYLIKTRGQQVTLSCSPISGHRSVSWYQQTPGQGLQFLFEYFSETQRNKGNFPGRFSGRQFSNSRSEMNVSTLELGDSALYLCASSWTGTPYNEQFFGPGTRLTVL.

The rearrangement links TRBV27 to TRBJ2-4; possibly TRBD2 for D (7 bases). Between the trimmed V and J ends, which lost 2 bases and 3 bases, there was a span of 11 bases. The CDR3 sequence is 15 residues long. CDR1 is MNHEY, CDR2 SMNVEV, per germline (reference sequence). CDR3 DNA: TGTGCCAGCAGTTTAGGGGGGGCTGGCAAAAACATTCAGTACTTC. This encodes CASSLGGAGKNIQYF.

The chain joins TRBV28 to TRBJ1-4, with D maybe TRBD1 (6 bases). Deletions cut 1 base from V and 3 bases from J, with 9 bases between. Germline assignment: CDR1 MDHEN and CDR2 SYDVKM. The CDR3 covers 15 residues. CDR3 DNA sequence: TGTGCCAGCAGTTTATTGACAGGCTCTAATGAAAAACTGTTTTTT. It encodes CASSLLTGSNEKLFF.